This is a list of T cell receptor beta chains from one sample in a study of cytomegalovirus exposure and HLA in healthy donors. Profiling relied on immunoSEQ multiplex PCR, and the TCRdb table lists in-frame clones only, not all of them. The sample includes tens of thousands of clones, over 60% of them seen just once. Input material: PBMCs. The receptors shown here come from a male donor in good health and CMV-seropositive. CDR3s include the opening cysteine and the closing phenylalanine or tryptophan. A D gene is named only where the DNA matches it firmly. Rows may omit the clone size; those that give it use once, few, many or a size class.

abundance,v_gene,d_gene,j_gene,CDR3nt,CDR3aa
-,TRBV7-2,-,TRBJ2-4,TGTGCCAGCAGCTTAAACTGGGCGGGGCAAAACATTCAGTACTTC,CASSLNWAGQNIQYF
-,TRBV7-5,-,TRBJ2-3,TGTGTCAGAAGACAGGGCCTAAACAGCACAGATACGCAGTATTTT,CVRRQGLNSTDTQYF
-,TRBV6-5,TRBD2,TRBJ2-7,TGTGCCAGCAGCCGCTACCCGGGGGGGTCCTACGAGCAGTACTTC,CASSRYPGGSYEQYF
-,TRBV19,TRBD1,TRBJ1-2,TGTGCCAGTACCCCGACAGGGCCCTATGGCTACACCTTC,CASTPTGPYGYTF
-,TRBV27,TRBD2,TRBJ2-7,TGTGCCAGCAGTTCCACTAGCGGGAGGATCTACGAGCAGTACTTC,CASSSTSGRIYEQYF
-,TRBV5-6,-,TRBJ1-1,TGTGCCAGCAGCTTGGCCGGGTTCCTGAACACTGAAGCTTTCTTT,CASSLAGFLNTEAFF
-,TRBV9,-,TRBJ2-2,TGTGCCAGCAGCGTAGAGCTCGCCGGGGAGCTGTTTTTT,CASSVELAGELFF
few,TRBV2,-,TRBJ2-7,TGTGCCAGCAGCTCCGGGACATCCTACGAGCAGTACTTC,CASSSGTSYEQYF
-,TRBV14,TRBD1,TRBJ2-7,TGTGCCAGCAGCAGGGGGCTCTCCTACGAGCAGTACTTC,CASSRGLSYEQYF
-,TRBV19,TRBD2,TRBJ2-7,TGTGCCAGTAGTATAACTGCGACTAGCGGCACCTACGAGCAGTACTTC,CASSITATSGTYEQYF
-,TRBV7-2,TRBD2,TRBJ2-7,TGTGCCAGCAGCACTCGGACTAGCGGGAGCTTCGAGCAGTACTTC,CASSTRTSGSFEQYF
few,TRBV19,-,TRBJ2-7,TGTGCCAGTAGTACGAGGGACGGGGGCTACGAGCAGTACTTC,CASSTRDGGYEQYF
-,TRBV10-3,TRBD1,TRBJ2-4,TGTGCCATCAGTGATCCGGGACAGGGCTGGGACATTCAGTACTTC,CAISDPGQGWDIQYF
-,TRBV6-5,TRBD1,TRBJ2-3,TGTGCCAGCAGCTTGCAGGGGGCGAGCACAGATACGCAGTATTTT,CASSLQGASTDTQYF
-,TRBV7-7,-,TRBJ2-5,TGTGCCAGCAGCTCCGGGCGGGCGTACCAAGAGACCCAGTACTTC,CASSSGRAYQETQYF
-,TRBV11-2,TRBD1,TRBJ2-7,TGTGCCAGCACCCCGGGACAGGGGCTCTACGAGCAGTACTTC,CASTPGQGLYEQYF
few,TRBV9,-,TRBJ2-1,TGTGCCAGCAGCGCGAGCGGGACTGGGGGCGATGAGCAGTTCTTC,CASSASGTGGDEQFF
-,TRBV7-9,-,TRBJ2-5,TGTGCCAGCAGCTCCCTGGGGGGCCAAGAGACCCAGTACTTC,CASSSLGGQETQYF
-,TRBV11-2,-,TRBJ2-2,TGTGCCAGCAGCCGAGTACAGGGCGGGCTGTTTTTT,CASSRVQGGLFF
-,TRBV6-5,-,TRBJ2-5,TGTGCCAGCAGTCGGCGGGGAGGAGAGACCCAGTACTTC,CASSRRGGETQYF
few,TRBV7-3,TRBD2,TRBJ2-7,TGTGCCAGCAGCTTTGCGGGGGGAAAGGACGAGCAGTACTTC,CASSFAGGKDEQYF
-,TRBV25-1,-,TRBJ1-6,TGTGCCAGCAGTGCCGCAGGCGGGTCCTATAATTCACCCCTCCACTTT,CASSAAGGSYNSPLHF
few,TRBV5-1,-,TRBJ1-5,TGCGCCAGCAGTTTGGGACCCCAGGGCAATCAGCCCCAGCATTTT,CASSLGPQGNQPQHF
-,TRBV29-1,-,TRBJ2-3,TGCAGCGTTGAAGGGTTAACACAAGATACGCAGTATTTT,CSVEGLTQDTQYF
-,TRBV30,TRBD1,TRBJ2-7,TGTGCCTGGAGTGTTGGTCAGGGGGCTTACGAGCAGTACTTC,CAWSVGQGAYEQYF
few,TRBV7-2,-,TRBJ2-7,TGTGCCAGCAGCCGGGCCTACGAGCAGTACTTC,CASSRAYEQYF
-,TRBV7-8,TRBD1,TRBJ2-5,TGTGCCAGCAGCTTCGGTTCGACAGGGTCGGCCCAGTACTTC,CASSFGSTGSAQYF
-,TRBV6-1,TRBD2,TRBJ2-3,TGTGCCAGCAGGCAGCGGGGAAGCACAGATACGCAGTATTTT,CASRQRGSTDTQYF
-,TRBV9,TRBD1,TRBJ1-2,TGTGCCAGCAGCTCAACGCAGGGGGCGGGTGGCTACACCTTC,CASSSTQGAGGYTF